The present TCR beta chain was sequenced within a study of blood T cell repertoires in COVID-19 (TCRdb year 2020). Turning to the overall study: The collaborator samples originated in the United States, Italy and Spain and spanned the acute and convalescent phases of COVID-19. The prospective study material was composed of cDNA or gDNA derived from T cells, B-cell-depleted T cells, or PBMCs. Subjects who had been exposed to COVID-19, were actively infected with it, or had recovered from it provided the deeply sampled blood TCRbeta repertoires that made up the dataset. A freely available public database, intended as a resource for researchers studying the immune response to SARS-CoV-2, is where the repertoires were released. The samples were drawn from the first 160 participants of the ongoing ImmuneRACE study and from more than 1,000 subjects provided by 6 global collaborators. The sample metadata nearly always contained a de-identified subject ID, COVID-19 status, age in years and sex. Where HLA class I and class II types were available, the types were taken from metadata supplied by the sample provider, not from assay-based typing. The full study reports these points: How much clinical and demographic metadata was included differed by source and by participant, and the metadata was provided uncurated.

V and J are truncated by 6 bases and 11 bases respectively, leaving an intervening sequence of 16 bases. The CDR3 measures 12 amino acids from cysteine to phenylalanine. Only CDR3 DNA is held: 36 bases, read in frame from base 1. One collaborating source in Seattle enrolled patients while the patients were actively infected and followed the patients over time throughout the course of disease. Whole blood was collected in K2EDTA tubes by collaborating institutions according to the institutions' own protocols. Collaborator samples were shipped for TCRbeta analysis as frozen whole blood, isolated PBMCs, or DNA extracted from either sample type. The immunoSEQ Assay, a bias-controlled multiplex PCR, was used to amplify TCRbeta CDR3 regions from genomic DNA. Turning to the authors' computational methods: The number of nucleated cells in each sample was estimated from the amplification of reference gene primers within the assay. To quantify the absolute abundance of each unique TCRbeta CDR3 rearrangement, sequence reads were collapsed and filtered. For each sample, productive Simpson clonality was calculated as the square root of Simpson's diversity index across productive rearrangements. TCRdb re-hosts the immuneACCESS table, in-frame sequences only. Its copies lack some clones; in the studies checked, an unresolved V gene accounts for under half of them, and the cause for the rest is not known. That table supplies the V and J calls and clone size; D and trimming were determined from the DNA. This sample comprises about 38,000 clones, roughly 70% of them detected only once. Jointly, the top ten make up under 12% of the sample.

A note on this clone: The specificity of this receptor is unknown. Qualities for individual bases were not recorded, and no much larger clone is one base off.

The source of this sequence is a man aged 65 to 85 with COVID-19, enrolled during active disease. The chain joins TRBV12-3 or TRBV12-4 to TRBJ1-1; TRBD1 is perhaps the D gene, given 6 matching bases. Sequenced: peripheral blood. The DNA sequence is as follows: TGTGCCAGCAGCCAAACCACAGGGAGTGCTTTCTTT. Translated, this gives CASSQTTGSAFF.